The next 22 T cell receptor beta chains were all read from a single sample in a study of blood T cell repertoires in COVID-19. The protocol was immunoSEQ multiplex PCR, while the TCRdb copy is restricted to in-frame clones and leaves out a portion. Of about 180,000 clones in the sample, 70% to 90% were seen once. Sequencing was performed on peripheral blood. These receptors were taken from a woman in her 30s with active or convalescent COVID-19.

This clone occurred once. The chain uses TRBV27 and TRBJ1-2; 8 nucleotides line up with TRBD1. Germline assignment: CDR1 MNHEY and CDR2 SMNVEV (reference sequence). This CDR3 has 14 residues. V lost 6 bases to trimming and J lost 4 bases; unmatched junction nucleotides: 7. The CDR3 sequence: CASSQGARSYGYTF. CDR3 bases: TGTGCCAGCAGCCAGGGGGCGCGGAGCTATGGCTACACCTTC.

The J gene is TRBJ1-5, the V gene TRBV19, with D tentatively TRBD1 (5 bases). Per the germline V gene, CDR1 is LNHDA and CDR2 is SQIVND (reference sequence). With 5 bases removed from V and 4 bases from J, the gap between germline ends came to 9 bases. This CDR3 is built from 13 residues. The CDR3: CASSVQENQPQHF. The CDR3 region has the DNA TGTGCCAGTAGTGTACAGGAAAATCAGCCCCAGCATTTT.

The genes are TRBV28 and TRBJ2-1; D might be TRBD1 (6 bases). The V end was cut by 2 bases, the J end by 9 bases, with 14 bases between. The germline V gene encodes CDR1 MDHEN and CDR2 SYDVKM. The CDR3 consists of 14 residues. CDR3 nucleotide sequence: TGTGCCAGCAGTTTAAACAGGGAATTAGGTGAGCAGTTCTTC. Protein: CASSLNRELGEQFF. The entire variable domain, with the rest obtained from reference TRBV28 and TRBJ2-1, is as follows: DVKVTQSSRYLVKRTGEKVFLECVQDMDHENMFWYRQDPGLGLRLIYFSYDVKMKEKGDIPEGYSVSREKKERFSLILESASTNQTSMYLCASSLNRELGEQFFGPGTRLTVL.

The chain uses TRBV29-1 and TRBJ2-1, with 10 bases matching TRBD2. CDR1 and CDR2 (germline): SQVTM, ANQGSEA. This CDR3 has 22 amino acids. J was trimmed by 6 bases and V by 3 bases; bases with no gene match: 29. The CDR3 reads CSVDRARRGGTRWTSGFNEQFF. CDR3 DNA: TGCAGCGTTGACCGAGCTCGGAGAGGGGGCACTCGGTGGACTAGCGGTTTCAATGAGCAGTTCTTC.

Only one count was recorded for this clone. V and J are TRBV6-5 and TRBJ2-5, with 7 bases that match TRBD2. CDR3 size: 14 residues. V shed 2 bases and J 6 bases; nucleotides not matched to a gene: 6. Germline assignment: CDR1 MNHEY and CDR2 SVGAGI. CDR3 coding DNA: TGTGCCAGCAGTTACGGTGTCGGGGGGAAGACCCAGTACTTC. Protein sequence: CASSYGVGGKTQYF.

The chain combines TRBV6-5 with TRBJ1-3; a weak D match, TRBD1 (5 bases). CDR1 is MNHEY and CDR2 is SVGAGI in the germline V gene. CDR3 length: 13 residues. V lost 10 bases, J lost 7 bases, and 17 bases lay in between. The CDR3 nucleotides read TGTGCCACCGTCGCGACAGATCGGAACACCATATATTTT. This codes for CATVATDRNTIYF.

This chain joins TRBV6-6 and TRBJ1-2; D unclear. V lost 0 bases and J 2 bases, leaving 10 bases between the germline ends. The CDR3 sequence is 15 residues long. Germline V lookup: CDR1 MNHNY, CDR2 SVGAGI (reference sequence). CDR3 protein: CASSYSGESNYGYTF. CDR3 coding DNA: TGTGCCAGCAGTTACTCCGGGGAAAGCAACTATGGCTACACCTTC.

The V and J genes are TRBV27 and TRBJ2-1; tentatively, D is TRBD2 (5 bases). The V and J ends lost 5 bases and 0 bases respectively, with 14 bases between them. CDR1 and CDR2 from the germline V gene are MNHEY and SMNVEV (reference sequence). The CDR3 covers 16 residues. The CDR3 region has the DNA TGTGCCAGCAGTCATAGAGACTATTACTCCTACAATGAGCAGTTCTTC. This sequence encodes CASSHRDYYSYNEQFF.

The CDR3 region has the DNA TGTGCCAGCAGCGTACTAGCCCACAATGAGCAGTTCTTC. Translation gives CASSVLAHNEQFF. This chain links TRBV9 with TRBJ2-1; perhaps TRBD2 as D (5 bases). Germline lookup yields CDR1 SGDLS and CDR2 YYNGEE. Trimming left V 1 base short and J 5 bases short, with 7 bases between. This CDR3 has 13 amino acids. The full variable domain, in which reference TRBV9 and TRBJ2-1 provide the parts outside the CDR3, is DSGVTQTPKHLITATGQRVTLRCSPRSGDLSVYWYQQSLDQGLQFLIQYYNGEERAKGNILERFSAQQFPDLHSELNLSSLELGDSALYFCASSVLAHNEQFFGPGTRLTVL.

The CDR3 sequence is CTSSLGSLGKNTEAFF. CDR3 bases: TGCACCAGCAGCCTGGGGAGTTTGGGGAAGAACACTGAAGCTTTCTTT. The V call is TRBV1, the J call TRBJ1-1. TRBV1 is shown as a pseudogene. The CDR3 is 16 amino acids.

The chain links TRBV12-5 to TRBJ2-2; weak D call: TRBD2 (6 bases). This CDR3 spans 16 amino acids. The germline V gene encodes CDR1 LGHNT and CDR2 FRNRAP. Trimming removed 0 bases from V and 2 bases from J, with 10 bases in between. In DNA form, the CDR3 reads TGTGCTAGTGGTTTGGTACCGGGAGAAAACACCGGGGAGCTGTTTTTT. Translation gives CASGLVPGENTGELFF.

This chain links TRBV12-3 or TRBV12-4 with TRBJ1-1, with TRBD1 matching over 7 bases. V dropped 6 bases and J dropped 5; count of bases not matched to a gene: 3. There are 12 residues in the CDR3. This CDR3 is CASRRQGTEAFF. CDR3 DNA sequence: TGTGCCAGCAGGAGACAGGGAACTGAAGCTTTCTTT.

J is TRBJ2-7 and V is TRBV28; 7 nucleotides match TRBD1. Germline V lookup: CDR1 MDHEN, CDR2 SYDVKM. Trimming took 3 bases from V and 6 from J; bases not matched to a gene: 11. CDR3 length: 15 amino acids. CDR3 coding DNA: TGTGCCAGCAGTTTCGTAGGGGGCAGGTCAGGCGAGCAGTACTTC. This sequence encodes CASSFVGGRSGEQYF.

This chain links TRBV12-5 with TRBJ2-1, with TRBD2 matching 16 bases. The length of the CDR3 is 18 residues. V gave up 3 bases and J gave up 9 bases; unmatched junction bases: 11. Germline CDR1 is LGHNT and CDR2 is FRNRAP. CDR3 nucleotides: TGTGCTAGTGGTTTTGGACTCGGGACTAGCGGGGGGGCTCTTGAGCAGTTCTTC. Its protein is CASGFGLGTSGGALEQFF.

The chain joins TRBV19 to TRBJ1-2, with D perhaps matching TRBD1 (6 bases). Trimming shortened V by 5 bases and J by 6 bases, and 13 bases separated the two germline ends. This CDR3 region has 13 residues. Germline V gene sequence: CDR1 LNHDA, CDR2 SQIVND (reference sequence). CDR3 bases: TGTGCCAGTAGTCCTGTACAGGGCGATGGCTACACCTTC. Its translation is CASSPVQGDGYTF.

V and J are TRBV15 and TRBJ1-1; D might be TRBD1 (6 bases). This CDR3 has 15 residues. Looked up from germline, CDR1 is LNHNV and CDR2 is YYDKDF (reference sequence). V lost 1 base, J lost 5 bases, and 14 bases lay in between. DNA for the CDR3: TGTGCCACCAGCAGAGTACAAGGGGGACGGACTGAAGCTTTCTTT. It encodes CATSRVQGGRTEAFF. Drawing the rest from reference TRBV15 and TRBJ1-1, the complete variable domain is DAMVIQNPRYQVTQFGKPVTLSCSQTLNHNVMYWYQQKSSQAPKLLFHYYDKDFNNEADTPDNFQSRRPNTSFCFLDIRSPGLGDTAMYLCATSRVQGGRTEAFFGQGTRLTVV.

V and J are TRBV11-3 and TRBJ2-6; 7 positions match TRBD1. The junction had 6 bases not matched to a gene; V was cut back by 1 base and J by 0 bases. This CDR3 has 18 residues. Germline lookup yields CDR1 SGHNT and CDR2 YENEEA. The CDR3 reads CASSLADRVDSGANVLTF. DNA of the CDR3: TGTGCCAGCAGCTTAGCCGACAGGGTTGACTCTGGGGCCAACGTCCTGACTTTC. Filled out from reference TRBV11-3 and TRBJ2-6, the complete variable domain reads EAGVVQSPRYKIIEKKQPVAFWCNPISGHNTLYWYLQNLGQGPELLIRYENEEAVDDSQLPKDRFSAERLKGVDSTLKIQPAELGDSAVYLCASSLADRVDSGANVLTFGAGSRLTVL.

The V and J genes are TRBV6-5 and TRBJ2-2; 8 bases match TRBD2. This CDR3 is 15 amino acids long. V lost 0 bases, J lost 6 bases, and 3 bases stayed unmatched. Germline-derived CDR1 and CDR2 are MNHEY and SVGAGI. CDR3 nucleotide sequence: TGTGCCAGCAGTTACTCGACGGGAGGGGCCGGGGAGCTGTTTTTT. Translating it yields CASSYSTGGAGELFF.

The chain carries TRBV4-1 and TRBJ1-2; 9 nucleotides line up with TRBD1. This CDR3 contains 14 residues. V lost 2 bases to trimming and J lost 5 bases; unmatched junction nucleotides: 3. Germline CDR1 reads MGHRA; CDR2 reads YSYEKL. The CDR3, as DNA: TGCGCCAGCAGCCAACCGGGACAGGGATATGGCTACACCTTC. Its protein is CASSQPGQGYGYTF.

The V and J genes are TRBV30 and TRBJ2-2; 7 bases fit TRBD2. CDR1 and CDR2 (germline): GTSNPN, SVGIG (reference sequence). The CDR3 is made up of 14 amino acids. V lost 0 bases to trimming and J lost 5 bases; unmatched junction nucleotides: 3. This CDR3 reads CAWSVALATGELFF. CDR3 sequence (DNA): TGTGCCTGGAGTGTGGCACTAGCGACCGGGGAGCTGTTTTTT.

The rearrangement joins TRBV28 to TRBJ2-2; 8 nucleotides agree with TRBD2. CDR1 is MDHEN, CDR2 SYDVKM, per germline. The CDR3 extends over 14 amino acids. Germline trimming cut 7 bases from V and 5 bases from J; bases unmatched to any gene: 6. The CDR3 protein is CASKVAGITGELFF. DNA of the CDR3: TGTGCCAGCAAAGTAGCGGGAATTACCGGGGAGCTGTTTTTT.

Concerning this clone: A read error may account for a junction end that differs from germline. The rearrangement uses TRBV6-5 and TRBJ1-3; no clear D. Germline V lookup: CDR1 MNHEY, CDR2 SVGAGI. CDR3 length equals 13 residues. The CDR3 sequence: CASSYQSGDTIYF. The CDR3, as DNA: TGTGCCAGCAGTTACCAAAGTGGAGACACCATATATTTT.